Given below is one TCR beta chain in context. The patients had HPV-negative, locally advanced oral cavity squamous cell carcinoma. The record originates from a study of neoadjuvant anti-PD-1 for oral cavity cancer. Sequenced by immunoSEQ multiplex PCR; TCRdb stores in-frame clones only, minus some. The sample has 9,500 to 11,000 clones, 45% to 60% seen once. The V and J ends lost 5 bases and 9 bases respectively, with 17 bases between them. The CDR3 sequence is 13 residues long. Germline-derived CDR1 and CDR2 are SGHVS and FQNEAQ. Material: tumor tissue, obtained before nivolumab (anti-PD-1) treatment. This chain joins TRBV7-8 and TRBJ2-7; tentatively, D is TRBD1 or TRBD2 (5 bases each). The receptor's source is a person between 35 and 79 years old with oral cavity squamous cell carcinoma. As DNA, the CDR3 is TGTGCCAGCAGCGGATTGAATCGGGACCTGCAGTACTTC. As protein: CASSGLNRDLQYF. The entire variable domain, with the rest obtained from reference TRBV7-8 and TRBJ2-7, is as follows: GAGVSQSPRYKVAKRGQDVALRCDPISGHVSLFWYQQALGQGPEFLTYFQNEAQLDKSGLPSDRFFAERPEGSVSTLKIQRTQQEDSAVYLCASSGLNRDLQYFGPGTRLTVT.